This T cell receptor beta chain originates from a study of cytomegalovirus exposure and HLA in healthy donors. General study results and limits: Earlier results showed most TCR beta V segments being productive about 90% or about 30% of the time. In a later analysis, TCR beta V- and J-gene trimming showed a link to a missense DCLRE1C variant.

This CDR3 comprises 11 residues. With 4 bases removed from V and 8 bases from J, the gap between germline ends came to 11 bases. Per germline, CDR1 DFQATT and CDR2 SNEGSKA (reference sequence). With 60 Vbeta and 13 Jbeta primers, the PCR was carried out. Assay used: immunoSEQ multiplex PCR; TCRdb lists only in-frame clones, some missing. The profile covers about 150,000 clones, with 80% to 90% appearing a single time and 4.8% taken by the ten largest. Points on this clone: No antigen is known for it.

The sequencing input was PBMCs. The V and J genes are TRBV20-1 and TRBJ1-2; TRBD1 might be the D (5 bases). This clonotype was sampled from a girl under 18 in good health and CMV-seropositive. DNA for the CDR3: TGCAGTGCTAAGGCAGGGCTGGGCTACACCTTC. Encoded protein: CSAKAGLGYTF.